The 30 T cell receptor beta chains below all came from one sample that was sequenced in a study of control samples from healthy donors and cancer patients. Produced via immunoSEQ multiplex PCR; TCRdb's table is partial and in-frame only. Of about 94,000 clones in the sample, 90% were seen once. Sequencing used blood. The receptor source for this set is a young woman in good health.

The chain combines TRBV7-2 with TRBJ2-5, with D perhaps being TRBD1 or TRBD2 (5 bases each). CDR1 SGHTA and CDR2 FQGNSA come from the germline V gene. The CDR3 has 16 amino acids. V gave up 5 bases and J gave up 5 bases, with 21 bases separating them. CDR3 in amino acids: CASSEGLQGNGETQYF. The CDR3 coding sequence is TGTGCCAGCAGCGAGGGTCTTCAGGGTAACGGGGAGACCCAGTACTTC. The entire variable domain, with the rest obtained from reference TRBV7-2 and TRBJ2-5, is as follows: GAGVSQSPSNKVTEKGKDVELRCDPISGHTALYWYRQSLGQGLEFLIYFQGNSAPDKSGLPSDRFSAERTGGSVSTLTIQRTQQEDSAVYLCASSEGLQGNGETQYFGPGTRLLVL.

The chain combines TRBV24-1 with TRBJ2-1; 12 nucleotides align to TRBD2. Germline trimming cut 4 bases from V and 8 bases from J; bases unmatched to any gene: 14. This CDR3 region has 18 residues. CDR1 and CDR2 (germline): KGHDR, SFDVKD. The CDR3 region has the DNA TGTGCCACCAGTGACCCCCGGGCGCTAGCGGGGGGGGGTGATGAGCAGTTCTTC. The encoded protein is CATSDPRALAGGGDEQFF.

V and J are TRBV27 and TRBJ2-1; a possible D gene is TRBD2 (6 bases). V was pared by 5 bases and J by 5 bases, with 16 bases between. The CDR3 is 15 residues long. Per germline, CDR1 MNHEY and CDR2 SMNVEV (reference sequence). This CDR3 reads CASSARLVSNNEQFF. The CDR3 DNA follows: TGTGCCAGCAGTGCCCGACTAGTATCCAACAATGAGCAGTTCTTC.

The chain employs TRBV5-1 and TRBJ1-1; 9 bases match TRBD1. Trimming cost V 0 bases and J 5 bases; bases outside gene matches: 8. CDR1 and CDR2 (germline): SGHRS, YFSETQ. This CDR3 region has 16 residues. This chain's CDR3 is CASSLGAGTGRTEAFF. CDR3 nucleotide sequence: TGCGCCAGCAGCTTGGGGGCCGGGACAGGGAGGACTGAAGCTTTCTTT.

This chain uses TRBV27 with TRBJ2-7; perhaps TRBD2 as D (7 bases). The CDR3 runs to 15 residues. Germline V lookup: CDR1 MNHEY, CDR2 SMNVEV (reference sequence). V shed 4 bases and J shed 6 bases, with 19 bases lying between them. The CDR3 spells CASSSSLMRGGEQYF. The CDR3 DNA follows: TGTGCCAGCAGTTCTTCCCTGATGAGGGGGGGCGAGCAGTACTTC.

The chain employs TRBV5-1 and TRBJ2-2; D is possibly TRBD1 (5 bases). This CDR3 comprises 14 residues. V gave up 0 bases and J gave up 8 bases, with 11 bases separating them. CDR1 is SGHRS, CDR2 YFSETQ, per germline. The CDR3 nucleotides read TGCGCCAGCAGCTTGGGACAGATTGAGGGGGAGCTGTTTTTT. Protein: CASSLGQIEGELFF.

The rearrangement joins TRBV9 to TRBJ1-1; D is undetermined. The CDR3 runs 13 residues. Trimming took off 6 bases at V and 3 bases at J, with 12 bases between the two ends. Germline assignment: CDR1 SGDLS and CDR2 YYNGEE. This CDR3 is CASTWIEDTEAFF. CDR3 DNA: TGTGCCAGCACCTGGATTGAAGACACTGAAGCTTTCTTT.

The chain combines TRBV18 with TRBJ1-5; no definite D call. This CDR3 is 14 amino acids long. With 3 bases removed from V and 5 bases from J, the gap between germline ends came to 11 bases. Germline-derived CDR1 and CDR2 are KGHSH and LQKENI. The CDR3 region is CASSPERWDQPQHF. CDR3 bases: TGTGCCAGCTCACCCGAACGTTGGGATCAGCCCCAGCATTTT.

This sequence joins TRBV7-3 and TRBJ2-6; TRBD1 matches at 9 bases. The CDR3 sequence is 18 residues long. The junction had 5 bases not matched to a gene; V was cut back by 2 bases and J by 0 bases. Germline CDR1 and CDR2: SGHTA and FQGTGA. CDR3 sequence reads: CASSLWGTGNSGANVLTF. The CDR3 DNA reads as TGTGCCAGCAGCTTATGGGGGACAGGGAACTCTGGGGCCAACGTCCTGACTTTC.

This clone was seen once. This sequence joins TRBV7-9 and TRBJ1-5, with TRBD1 as a possible D gene (6 bases). In germline, CDR1 is SEHNR, CDR2 FQNEAQ (reference sequence). This CDR3 region has 14 residues. V lost 7 bases and J 6 bases, leaving 16 bases between the germline ends. This CDR3 is CASNNQEGGQPQHF. In nucleotides, the CDR3 is TGTGCCAGCAATAATCAGGAGGGGGGTCAGCCCCAGCATTTT.

The rearrangement uses TRBV9 and TRBJ1-2; D not certain. V was clipped by 4 bases and J by 5 bases, with 12 bases between them. Germline V gene sequence: CDR1 SGDLS, CDR2 YYNGEE. This CDR3 region has 13 residues. CDR3 region: CASSPPLGYGYTF. The DNA of the CDR3 is TGTGCCAGCAGCCCACCGTTGGGGTATGGCTACACCTTC.

As DNA, the CDR3 is TGTGCCAGCAGTTCCCGGGGGGGCTTCTGGCCCCAGCATTTT. This gives the protein CASSSRGGFWPQHF. The chain is built from TRBV27 and TRBJ1-5; maybe TRBD1 (6 bases). This CDR3 comprises 14 residues. Germline V gives CDR1 MNHEY, CDR2 SMNVEV (reference sequence). Trimming cost V 4 bases and J 9 bases, with 16 bases left between them.

This sequence joins TRBV15 and TRBJ1-1, with D perhaps matching TRBD1 (5 bases). The germline V and J ends were trimmed by 6 bases and 3 bases, with 11 bases remaining between them. Germline assignment: CDR1 LNHNV and CDR2 YYDKDF (reference sequence). CDR3 size: 13 residues. DNA for the CDR3: TGTGCCACCAGGCGGGGGGGGTACACTGAAGCTTTCTTT. This codes for CATRRGGYTEAFF.

The V and J genes are TRBV2 and TRBJ2-7; tentatively, D is TRBD1 or TRBD2 (6 bases each). Germline V lookup: CDR1 SNHLY, CDR2 FYNNEI. The CDR3 spans 15 residues. Trimming took 8 bases from V and 1 from J, leaving 18 bases between them. The CDR3 region is CASGPHGGSSYEQYF. CDR3 coding DNA: TGTGCCAGCGGCCCCCACGGGGGCTCATCCTACGAGCAGTACTTC.

The chain is built from TRBV6-6 and TRBJ1-1, with D possibly matching TRBD1 (6 bases). Trimming cost V 5 bases and J 2 bases, with 12 bases left between them. Per the germline V gene, CDR1 is MNHNY and CDR2 is SVGAGI (reference sequence). The CDR3 runs to 14 residues. The CDR3 region is CASSDPGTNTEAFF. The CDR3 DNA follows: TGTGCCAGCAGTGACCCCGGGACAAACACTGAAGCTTTCTTT.

This chain joins TRBV18 and TRBJ1-5, with TRBD1 as a possible D gene (6 bases). V dropped 5 bases and J dropped 11 bases, with 16 bases sitting between them. The V gene's germline CDR1 is KGHSH and CDR2 LQKENI. This CDR3 is 13 amino acids long. The CDR3 coding sequence is TGTGCCAGCTCAGACGGACAGATTTCGTCCCAGCATTTT. As protein: CASSDGQISSQHF.

The chain employs TRBV13 and TRBJ1-3; the D is unclear. The V end was cut by 3 bases, the J end by 0 bases, with 9 bases between. The CDR3 loop spans 15 amino acids. Germline lookup yields CDR1 PRHDT and CDR2 FYEKMQ (reference sequence). The CDR3 coding sequence is TGTGCCAGCAGCTTTCGGGCTTACTCTGGAAACACCATATATTTT. Translation: CASSFRAYSGNTIYF.

The genes are TRBV11-1 and TRBJ2-7; a possible D gene is TRBD2 (6 bases). V was shortened by 5 bases and J by 3 bases, with 11 bases between the two germline ends. Germline CDR1 SGHAT, CDR2 FQDESV (reference sequence). The CDR3 is made up of 13 amino acids. The CDR3 DNA is TGTGCCAGCAGCCGGGACTTCGGCTACGAGCAGTACTTC. This encodes CASSRDFGYEQYF.

This chain links TRBV5-4 with TRBJ1-1; TRBD1 might be the D (5 bases). Between the trimmed V and J ends, which lost 0 bases and 5 bases, there was a span of 14 bases. CDR3 length: 15 amino acids. Looked up from germline, CDR1 is SGHNT and CDR2 is YYREEE (reference sequence). The CDR3 bases are TGTGCCAGCAGCTTGGTGCGGGGCGCGCGGACTGAAGCTTTCTTT. Protein sequence: CASSLVRGARTEAFF.

The gene calls are TRBV5-1 and TRBJ1-5, with D uncertain. The germline gives CDR1 SGHRS, CDR2 YFSETQ. The V end lost 0 bases, the J end lost 0 bases, and 7 bases lay between the germline ends. The CDR3 sequence is 15 residues long. DNA for the CDR3: TGCGCCAGCAGCTTGGGCCCCACTAGCAATCAGCCCCAGCATTTT. Translating it yields CASSLGPTSNQPQHF.

This clone was detected only a few times. The rearrangement links TRBV20-1 to TRBJ2-7, with 9 bases that match TRBD1. Germline lookup yields CDR1 DFQATT and CDR2 SNEGSKA (reference sequence). The CDR3 has 14 amino acids. V shed 3 bases, J shed 2 bases, and the junction held 5 bases outside the gene matches. DNA of the CDR3: TGCAGTGCTAGTCCCGGACAGGGGACCTACGAGCAGTACTTC. Amino acids: CSASPGQGTYEQYF.

The chain employs TRBV3-1 (or the pseudogene TRBV3-2) and TRBJ2-5; TRBD2 matches 14 bases. V shed 0 bases, J shed 5 bases, and the junction held 11 bases outside the gene matches. Germline CDR1 reads LGHDT; CDR2 reads YNNKEL (reference sequence). The length of the CDR3 is 19 residues. The CDR3 loop reads CASSQDLTSGGAGYETQYF. The CDR3 DNA reads as TGTGCCAGCAGCCAAGATCTGACTAGCGGGGGGGCTGGGTATGAGACCCAGTACTTC.

The rearrangement uses TRBV10-1 and TRBJ1-4; 9 bases are shared with TRBD1. The germline V gene encodes CDR1 WNHNN and CDR2 SYGVQD (reference sequence). J gave up 8 bases and V 4 bases, and 8 bases lay outside the gene matches. The CDR3 length is 15 residues. CDR3 amino acids: CASSGDRVGEEKLFF. CDR3 bases: TGCGCCAGCAGTGGGGACAGGGTAGGAGAGGAAAAACTGTTTTTT.

The CDR3 loop reads CASSLTGTGGSGELFF. CDR3 nucleotides: TGCGCCAGCAGCTTGACCGGGACAGGGGGCTCCGGGGAGCTGTTTTTT. V gene TRBV5-1 combines with J gene TRBJ2-2; 12 nucleotides line up with TRBD1. The CDR3 runs to 16 residues. Germline-derived CDR1 and CDR2 are SGHRS and YFSETQ. After removal of 1 base from V and 6 bases from J, the junction contained 4 bases not matched to a gene. The full variable domain, its missing parts supplied by reference TRBV5-1 and TRBJ2-2, is KAGVTQTPRYLIKTRGQQVTLSCSPISGHRSVSWYQQTPGQGLQFLFEYFSETQRNKGNFPGRFSGRQFSNSRSEMNVSTLELGDSALYLCASSLTGTGGSGELFFGEGSRLTVL.

This chain uses TRBV7-2 with TRBJ1-1; D uncertain. Germline V CDR1 and CDR2: SGHTA, FQGNSA. V gave up 1 base and J gave up 1 base, with 7 bases separating them. The CDR3 covers 14 residues. This chain's CDR3 is CASSLEHPNTEAFF. The CDR3 DNA reads TGTGCCAGCAGCTTAGAACACCCGAACACTGAAGCTTTCTTT. The full variable domain, in which reference TRBV7-2 and TRBJ1-1 provide the parts outside the CDR3, is GAGVSQSPSNKVTEKGKDVELRCDPISGHTALYWYRQSLGQGLEFLIYFQGNSAPDKSGLPSDRFSAERTGGSVSTLTIQRTQQEDSAVYLCASSLEHPNTEAFFGQGTRLTVV.

V and J are TRBV11-2 and TRBJ1-2, with 7 bases identical to TRBD1. Losses at the gene ends were 0 bases for V and 5 bases for J; bases not matched to a gene: 6. The germline CDR1 and CDR2 sequences are SGHAT and FQNNGV. The length of the CDR3 is 15 residues. The CDR3 DNA reads as TGTGCCAGCAGCTTAGAGGGAGACAGGGTGTATGGCTACACCTTC. Encoded protein: CASSLEGDRVYGYTF.

In nucleotides, the CDR3 is TGTGCCAGCAGCTTCTACCCGGAAGGATTGAACACTGAAGCTTTCTTT. Translating it yields CASSFYPEGLNTEAFF. V is TRBV5-6 and J is TRBJ1-1; D unresolved. The CDR3 consists of 16 residues. With 2 bases removed from V and 0 bases from J, the gap between germline ends came to 14 bases. Germline-derived CDR1 and CDR2 are SGHDT and YYEEEE.

The chain links TRBV14 to TRBJ2-5; the D gene is possibly TRBD2 (5 bases). V shed 0 bases and J shed 5 bases, with 19 bases lying between them. The CDR3 contains 17 residues. CDR1 is SGHDN, CDR2 FVKESK, per germline. The CDR3 protein is CASSQDRWLAFRETQYF. Here the CDR3 DNA reads TGTGCCAGCAGCCAAGATAGGTGGCTAGCCTTCCGGGAGACCCAGTACTTC.

The gene calls are TRBV7-3 and TRBJ2-7; no firm D call. This CDR3 is built from 13 residues. Trimming took off 1 base at V and 4 bases at J, with 8 bases between the two ends. CDR1 and CDR2 from the germline V gene are SGHTA and FQGTGA. This CDR3 reads CASSLNIGYEQYF. The CDR3 coding sequence is TGTGCCAGCAGCTTAAATATTGGTTACGAGCAGTACTTC.

The chain recombines TRBV5-4 with TRBJ2-4; D not resolved. In germline, CDR1 is SGHNT, CDR2 YYREEE (reference sequence). The V end lost 5 bases, the J end lost 6 bases, and 15 bases lay between the germline ends. The CDR3 has 14 residues. CDR3: CASSSRDGPNIQYF. CDR3 DNA: TGTGCCAGCAGTTCTCGAGACGGACCAAACATTCAGTACTTC.